This T cell receptor (beta chain) was identified in a study of blood T cell repertoires in COVID-19. Clones were sequenced by immunoSEQ multiplex PCR, and TCRdb holds only the in-frame ones, with some missing. The sample has 210,000 or so clones, 87% seen once. The receptor was isolated from a man aged 25 to 40 who had recovered from COVID-19. The sample consisted of PBMCs or T cells enriched from blood (not recorded which).

The chain's CDR3 is CASSLFRVLNSPLHF. The CDR3 nucleotides read TGTGCCAGCAGCTTATTCAGGGTTCTGAATTCACCCCTCCACTTT. The V and J genes are TRBV7-2 and TRBJ1-6, with a weak D call TRBD1 (5 bases). This CDR3 has 15 residues. With 2 bases removed from V and 7 bases from J, the gap between germline ends came to 12 bases. Germline CDR1 and CDR2: SGHTA and FQGNSA. Complete variable domain (other parts from reference TRBV7-2 and TRBJ1-6): GAGVSQSPSNKVTEKGKDVELRCDPISGHTALYWYRQSLGQGLEFLIYFQGNSAPDKSGLPSDRFSAERTGGSVSTLTIQRTQQEDSAVYLCASSLFRVLNSPLHFGNGTRLTVT.